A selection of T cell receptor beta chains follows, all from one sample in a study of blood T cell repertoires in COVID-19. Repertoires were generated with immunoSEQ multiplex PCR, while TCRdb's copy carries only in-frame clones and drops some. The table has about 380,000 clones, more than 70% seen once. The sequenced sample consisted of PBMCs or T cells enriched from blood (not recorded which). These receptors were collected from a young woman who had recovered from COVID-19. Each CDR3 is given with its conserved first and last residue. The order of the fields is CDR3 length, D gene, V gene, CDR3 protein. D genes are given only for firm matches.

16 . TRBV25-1 CASSELGRGLYNEQFF
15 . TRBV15 CATSRLQHLNTEAFF
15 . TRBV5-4 CASSAVNAGAGEAFF
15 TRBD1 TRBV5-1 CASSVTGTGKETQYF
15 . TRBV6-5 CASTLLTAAEGPIYF
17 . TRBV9 CASSVGVGQGGNYGYTF
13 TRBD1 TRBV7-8 CASSNDRGGEQYF
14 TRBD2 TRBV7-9 CASTFRGESYEQYF
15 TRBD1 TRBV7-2 CASSLAEGGYTEAFF
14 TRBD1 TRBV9 CASSRDSSNSPLHF
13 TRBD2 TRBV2 CASSLLAGETQYF
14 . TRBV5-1 CASSSSGRQETQYF
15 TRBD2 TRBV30 CAWSYRGRGIYEQYF
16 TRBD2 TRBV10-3 CAISESRGGSYNEQFF
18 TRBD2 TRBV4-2 CASSQEAWRGGQTDTQYF
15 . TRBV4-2 CASSQEVSGAYEQYF
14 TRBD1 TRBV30 CAWSVPGQGLRQYF
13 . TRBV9 CASTRGAGEKLFF
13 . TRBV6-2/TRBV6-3 CASSYSSGNEQYF
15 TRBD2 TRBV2 CASSLRLAGTDTQYF
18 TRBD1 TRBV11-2 CASSPPPPDRMEGNTIYF
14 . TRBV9 CASSVATVNSPLHF
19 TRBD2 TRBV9 CASSHQRLQGSGGRETQYF
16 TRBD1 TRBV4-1 CASSQWGQGDNYGYTF
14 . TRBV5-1 CASSLDGPNTEAFF
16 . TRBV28 CASSSVARGAKNIQYF
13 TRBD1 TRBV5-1 CASSSGQVHEAFF
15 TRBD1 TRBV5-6 CASSLLGQGGQPQHF
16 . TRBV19 CASSIYSRDSGNTIYF
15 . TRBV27 CASSHTPDSYQPQHF
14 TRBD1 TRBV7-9 CASSFTGVGTEAFF
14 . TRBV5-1 CASTQGGGTDTQYF
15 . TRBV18 CASSELLTPGQPQHF
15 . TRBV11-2 CASSFQGSGTDTQYF
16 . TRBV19 CASSVGTFLAKNIQYF
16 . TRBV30 CAWSVGNRDEGEKLFF
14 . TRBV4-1 CASSQSRGNTEAFF
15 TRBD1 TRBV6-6 CASSHIPTGGNEQFF
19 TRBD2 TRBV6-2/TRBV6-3 CASSRLIRLAGGSQETQYF
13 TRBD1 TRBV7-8 CASSLGQGASYTF
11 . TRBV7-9 CASTPYPEAFF
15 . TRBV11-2 CASSLRRGSTDTQYF
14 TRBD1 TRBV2 CASTPSTGWNGYTF
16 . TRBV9 CASSVDLGGAGSPLHF
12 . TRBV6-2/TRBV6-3 CASSYASYGYTF
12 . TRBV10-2 CASSETGSGYTF
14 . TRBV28 CASTNSGMGQEAFF
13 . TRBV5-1 CASKPGGNTEAFF
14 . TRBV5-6 CASSSDFSPYGYTF
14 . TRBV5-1 CASSPDTSGNTIYF
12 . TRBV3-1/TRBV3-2 CASSQVQGTQYF
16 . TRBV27 CASSLSRQGWYSPLHF
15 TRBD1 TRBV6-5 CASSYLGQGAYEQYF
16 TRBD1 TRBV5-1 CASSYDRGATNEKLFF
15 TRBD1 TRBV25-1 CASSEGQGPNEKLFF
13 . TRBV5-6 CATYFSGANVLTF